One and the same sample provided the 25 T cell receptor beta chains below, sequenced in a study of T-cell reconstitution after alpha-beta-depleted transplantation in children. The library targeted TCRbeta and was prepared with unique molecular identifiers. One entry per CDR3 protein results from TCRdb running MiXCR on the PCR reads. The repertoire consists of 300,000 to 350,000 distinct CDR3 sequences, with approximately 23% occurring once and the leading ten covering about 10%. Sample: PBMCs, mostly from graft donor cells, taken 180 days after TCRalphabeta/CD19-depleted stem cell transplant. All receptors come from a male patient under 18 who had a stem cell transplant for acute lymphoblastic leukemia, so the T cells may come from the graft donor.

The chain is built from TRBV7-9 and TRBJ2-1; D perhaps matches TRBD1 (6 bases). Deletions cut 6 bases from V and 8 bases from J, with 11 bases between. Germline V gene lookup returns CDR1 SEHNR and CDR2 FQNEAQ (reference sequence). The CDR3 consists of 12 residues. CDR3 sequence (DNA): TGTGCCAGCAGACTACAGGGCGATGAGCAGTTCTTC. This sequence encodes CASRLQGDEQFF.

The J gene is TRBJ2-2, the V gene TRBV5-1, with TRBD2 matching over 9 bases. With 1 base clipped from V and 9 bases from J, the junction kept 16 bases outside the gene matches. This CDR3 comprises 18 residues. Germline V lookup: CDR1 SGHRS, CDR2 YFSETQ. The CDR3 region is CASSLRLAGNVREWELFF. CDR3 nucleotides: TGCGCCAGCAGCTTGAGGCTAGCGGGAAATGTTCGAGAATGGGAGCTGTTTTTT.

The chain recombines TRBV10-1 with TRBJ2-1; 8 bases fit TRBD2. The CDR3 is made up of 14 amino acids. Germline values: CDR1 WNHNN, CDR2 SYGVQD (reference sequence). Unmatched junction bases numbered 7, after V lost 3 bases and J lost 9 bases. The CDR3 loop is CASSDPGGPVEQFF. CDR3 coding DNA: TGCGCCAGCAGTGACCCGGGAGGGCCCGTTGAGCAGTTCTTC.

The V gene is TRBV4-1, the J gene TRBJ2-7; a weak D match, TRBD2 (6 bases). This CDR3 spans 15 amino acids. Germline V gives CDR1 MGHRA, CDR2 YSYEKL. Trimming removed 0 bases from V and 3 bases from J, with 12 bases in between. The CDR3 sequence is CASSQDQAGYYEQYF. DNA for the CDR3: TGCGCCAGCAGCCAAGACCAAGCGGGTTACTACGAGCAGTACTTC.

Only a few counts were recorded for this clonotype. The rearrangement uses TRBV5-1 and TRBJ2-5; D may be TRBD2 (5 bases). The V gene lost 0 bases and the J gene lost 1 base, with 10 bases spanning the gap. Germline V gene lookup returns CDR1 SGHRS and CDR2 YFSETQ. The CDR3 has 15 amino acids. Here the CDR3 DNA reads TGCGCCAGCAGCTTGGGGCAGGACTCCCAAGAGACCCAGTACTTC. Protein product: CASSLGQDSQETQYF.

The chain has TRBV7-9 and TRBJ1-4, with unresolved D. V lost 5 bases, J lost 8 bases, and 18 bases lay in between. This CDR3 contains 15 residues. Germline CDR1 and CDR2: SEHNR and FQNEAQ (reference sequence). CDR3 nucleotides: TGTGCCAGCAGCCCGCGGAGGGAGGGCACGGAAAAACTGTTTTTT. It is translated as CASSPRREGTEKLFF.

The chain joins TRBV7-6 to TRBJ2-5, with 8 positions matching TRBD1. There are 14 residues in the CDR3. Trimming took 5 bases from V and 8 from J; bases not matched to a gene: 10. Germline V CDR1 and CDR2: SGHVS, FNYEAQ. CDR3 DNA sequence: TGTGCCAGCAGCACCACCGGGACAGGAGGCACCCAGTACTTC. It encodes CASSTTGTGGTQYF.

J is TRBJ2-5 and V is TRBV5-5; TRBD1 agrees at 7 bases. The CDR3 is 14 amino acids. Trimming took 1 base from V and 5 from J; bases not matched to a gene: 5. CDR1 SGHKS and CDR2 YYEKEE come from the germline V gene (reference sequence). CDR3 in amino acids: CASSLTGQRETQYF. The CDR3 DNA reads TGTGCCAGCAGCTTGACGGGACAGAGGGAGACCCAGTACTTC.

The count of this clonotype is one. CDR3 in amino acids: CSAAGRTRPTDTQYF. CDR3 coding DNA: TGCAGTGCTGCCGGAAGGACTCGGCCCACAGATACGCAGTATTTT. The chain combines TRBV20-1 with TRBJ2-3; TRBD2 is a possible D gene (5 bases). The CDR3 loop spans 15 amino acids. Trimming cost V 5 bases and J 2 bases, with 17 bases left between them. CDR1 DFQATT and CDR2 SNEGSKA come from the germline V gene (reference sequence).

The chain employs TRBV5-6 and TRBJ1-5; a possible D gene is TRBD1 (6 bases). The length of the CDR3 is 16 residues. In germline, CDR1 is SGHDT, CDR2 YYEEEE. V lost 4 bases and J 0 bases, leaving 14 bases between the germline ends. The CDR3 nucleotides are TGTGCCAGCAGCCTGACCGGGGGCCTTAGCAATCAGCCCCAGCATTTT. Translation gives CASSLTGGLSNQPQHF.

In its sample, this clonotype was seen a few times. The chain joins TRBV12-3 or TRBV12-4 to TRBJ1-5; 9 bases agree with TRBD1. V lost 2 bases and J lost 10; bases outside the gene matches: 6. The CDR3 extends over 14 amino acids. The CDR3 sequence: CASSLTQGAYPQHF. CDR3 DNA sequence: TGTGCCAGCAGTTTAACACAGGGGGCTTATCCCCAGCATTTT.

This clonotype has a handful of counts. The CDR3 DNA reads TGTGCCAGCAGCTTAGGCGGGGCAGGGGGCAATGAGCAGTTCTTC. Its translation is CASSLGGAGGNEQFF. The chain employs TRBV7-7 and TRBJ2-1; a possible D gene is TRBD1 (7 bases). Germline V gene lookup returns CDR1 SSHAT and CDR2 FNYEAQ (reference sequence). There are 15 residues in the CDR3. V was clipped by 1 base and J by 6 bases, with 13 bases between them.

This clonotype was found a few times. The chain couples TRBV7-2 to TRBJ2-7; TRBD2 aligns across 12 bases. Germline V gene lookup returns CDR1 SGHTA and CDR2 FQGNSA. After removal of 5 bases from V and 5 bases from J, the junction contained 4 bases not matched to a gene. CDR3 length equals 14 residues. The CDR3 sequence is CASSRTSGRNEQYF. The DNA of the CDR3 is TGTGCCAGCAGCAGAACTAGCGGGAGGAACGAGCAGTACTTC.

The gene calls are TRBV5-1 and TRBJ2-7; 8 bases are a match to TRBD2. V was clipped by 0 bases and J by 1 base; unmatched bases: 6. Germline V lookup: CDR1 SGHRS, CDR2 YFSETQ. This CDR3 spans 16 amino acids. The CDR3 sequence: CASSLVAGGESYEQYF. The CDR3 region has the DNA TGCGCCAGCAGCTTGGTGGCCGGGGGGGAATCCTACGAGCAGTACTTC.

The chain links TRBV15 to TRBJ2-7, with D perhaps assigned TRBD1 or TRBD2 (5 bases each). The CDR3 covers 14 residues. CDR1 is LNHNV and CDR2 is YYDKDF in the germline V gene (reference sequence). The V and J ends lost 3 bases and 3 bases respectively, with 12 bases between them. The CDR3 loop is CATSRARGDYEQYF. The CDR3, as DNA: TGTGCCACCAGCAGGGCCCGAGGGGACTACGAGCAGTACTTC.

This chain joins TRBV11-3 and TRBJ2-2, with D perhaps being TRBD1 or TRBD2 (5 bases each). This CDR3 spans 13 amino acids. Germline CDR1 is SGHNT and CDR2 is YENEEA. V was pared by 5 bases and J by 7 bases, with 11 bases between. CDR3 in amino acids: CASSALGVGELFF. As DNA, the CDR3 is TGTGCCAGCAGCGCCCTGGGGGTCGGGGAGCTGTTTTTT.

This clonotype has more than one count but fewer than ten. The chain has TRBV19 and TRBJ1-1; no clear D. The CDR3 sequence is 16 residues long. From germline, CDR1 is LNHDA and CDR2 SQIVND (reference sequence). V was pared by 3 bases and J by 0 bases, with 14 bases between. For the CDR3, the DNA is TGTGCCAGTAGTATGATAGGCGGTGACGTGAACACTGAAGCTTTCTTT. Protein: CASSMIGGDVNTEAFF.

V is TRBV4-1 and J is TRBJ1-5, with D maybe TRBD1 (6 bases). Germline lookup yields CDR1 MGHRA and CDR2 YSYEKL. CDR3 size: 14 residues. V was cut by 3 bases and J by 7 bases, with 13 bases left in between. Here the CDR3 DNA reads TGCGCCAGCAGCCAGCGGGACATCGAGCAGCCCCAGCATTTT. Its translation is CASSQRDIEQPQHF.

The rearrangement joins TRBV21-1 to TRBJ2-1; no DNA check was done on the table's D call, TRBD1. TRBV21-1 is described as a pseudogene. There are 13 residues in the CDR3. The CDR3 sequence is CAIFGQGGNEQFF. Written as DNA, the CDR3 is TGTGCCATCTTTGGACAGGGCGGTAATGAGCAGTTCTTC.

This clonotype was counted only a few times. The chain has TRBV7-3 and TRBJ2-7; D unclear. The CDR3 runs to 14 residues. Germline V gene data show CDR1 as SGHTA and CDR2 as FQGTGA. The V gene lost 5 bases and the J gene lost 2 bases, with 13 bases spanning the gap. The chain's CDR3 is CASSPYEAPYEQYF. The CDR3 DNA follows: TGTGCCAGCAGCCCTTATGAGGCCCCCTACGAGCAGTACTTC.

This clonotype was recorded a few times. The chain recombines TRBV27 with TRBJ2-6; D not resolved. The V end was cut by 6 bases, the J end by 4 bases, with 7 bases between. Per the germline V gene, CDR1 is MNHEY and CDR2 is SMNVEV (reference sequence). The CDR3 sequence is 13 residues long. This chain's CDR3 is CASRVNGANVLTF. CDR3 nucleotide sequence: TGTGCCAGCAGGGTAAACGGGGCCAACGTCCTGACTTTC.

This sequence joins TRBV6-1 and TRBJ1-3, with D uncertain. Trimming stripped 0 bases from V and 7 bases from J, with 7 bases between. From germline, CDR1 is MNHNS and CDR2 SASEGT. The CDR3 totals 13 residues. The CDR3 reads CASSEAPVNTIYF. In DNA, the CDR3 is TGTGCCAGCAGTGAAGCCCCGGTGAACACCATATATTTT.

CDR3 protein: CASSLNLGPIRLYEQYF. In DNA, the CDR3 is TGTGCCAGCAGTCTTAACTTGGGACCCATTCGATTATACGAGCAGTACTTC. This chain joins TRBV12-3 or TRBV12-4 and TRBJ2-7; D assignment may be TRBD1 or TRBD2 (5 bases each). With 5 bases removed from V and 4 bases from J, the gap between germline ends came to 24 bases. CDR3 length equals 17 residues.

This clonotype was counted a few times. The chain employs TRBV20-1 and TRBJ2-7, with unresolved D. The length of the CDR3 is 15 residues. V was clipped by 4 bases and J by 2 bases, with 18 bases between them. Germline lookup yields CDR1 DFQATT and CDR2 SNEGSKA (reference sequence). The DNA of the CDR3 is TGCAGTGCTACTCCCGTTCCGACGGACCCCTACGAGCAGTACTTC. Translation: CSATPVPTDPYEQYF.

This clonotype was seen a handful of times. The chain combines TRBV12-3 or TRBV12-4 with TRBJ1-1, with TRBD1 matching over 7 bases. With 7 bases clipped from V and 6 bases from J, the junction kept 11 bases outside the gene matches. The CDR3 spans 14 residues. As DNA, the CDR3 is TGTGCCAGCACGGAGGGGGCGCCCGGAGCTGAAGCTTTCTTT. It specifies CASTEGAPGAEAFF.